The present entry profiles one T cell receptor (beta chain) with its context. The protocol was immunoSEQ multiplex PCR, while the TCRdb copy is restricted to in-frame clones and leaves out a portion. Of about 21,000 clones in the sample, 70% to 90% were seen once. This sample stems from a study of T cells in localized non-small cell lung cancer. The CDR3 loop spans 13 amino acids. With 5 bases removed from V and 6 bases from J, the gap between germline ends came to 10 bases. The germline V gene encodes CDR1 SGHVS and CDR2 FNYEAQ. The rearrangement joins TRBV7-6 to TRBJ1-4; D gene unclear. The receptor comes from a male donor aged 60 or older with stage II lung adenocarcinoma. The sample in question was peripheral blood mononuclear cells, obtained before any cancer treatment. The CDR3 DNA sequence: TGTGCCAGCAGCCGGGTCCGGGATGAAAAACTGTTTTTT. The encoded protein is CASSRVRDEKLFF.